This T cell receptor beta chain was sequenced in a study of blood T cells in healthy people across ages. Details on this clonotype: Its antigen remains unknown.

Deletions cut 6 bases from V and 4 bases from J, with 15 bases between. Germline CDR1 MNHEY, CDR2 SVGAGI. The CDR3 contains 14 residues. Every donor contributed around 10 milliliters of peripheral blood by blood draw. The authors ran a second PCR of 7 to 11 cycles using a sample-barcoded 5' primer and a J-beta primer mix. Every cDNA was tagged by a template-switch adaptor with 12 random nucleotides. In TCRdb, the 5' RACE reads were re-called with MiXCR into one record per CDR3 protein. The sample has roughly 730,000 distinct CDR3 sequences; 56% are singletons. Study-wide results and caveats: From one million sequenced T cells, diversity estimates were lower bounds. It was the long-lived donors that had more naive CD4+ cells and higher diversity than aged donors.

The chain carries TRBV6-5 and TRBJ1-2; D is uncertain. Specimen: blood. The receptor comes from a man aged 40-50 years in good health. As DNA, the CDR3 is TGTGCCAGCAGCCAAACCGATCCATCCTATGGCTACACCTTC. Protein: CASSQTDPSYGYTF.